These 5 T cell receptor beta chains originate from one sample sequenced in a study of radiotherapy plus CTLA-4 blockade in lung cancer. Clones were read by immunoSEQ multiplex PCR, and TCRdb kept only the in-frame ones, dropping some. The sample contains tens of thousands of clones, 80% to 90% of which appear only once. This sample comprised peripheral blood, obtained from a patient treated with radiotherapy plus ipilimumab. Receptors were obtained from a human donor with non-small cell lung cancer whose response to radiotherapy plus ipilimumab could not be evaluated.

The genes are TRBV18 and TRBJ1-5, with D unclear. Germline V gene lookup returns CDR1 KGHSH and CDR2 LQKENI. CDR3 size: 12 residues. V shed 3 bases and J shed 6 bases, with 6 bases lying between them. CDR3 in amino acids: CASSPSGQPQHF. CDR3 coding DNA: TGTGCCAGCTCACCTTCGGGTCAGCCCCAGCATTTT.

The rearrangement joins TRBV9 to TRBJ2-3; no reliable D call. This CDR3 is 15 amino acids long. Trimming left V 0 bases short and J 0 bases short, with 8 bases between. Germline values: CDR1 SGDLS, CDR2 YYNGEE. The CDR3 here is CASSVGATSTDTQYF. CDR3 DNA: TGTGCCAGCAGCGTAGGGGCAACTAGCACAGATACGCAGTATTTT.

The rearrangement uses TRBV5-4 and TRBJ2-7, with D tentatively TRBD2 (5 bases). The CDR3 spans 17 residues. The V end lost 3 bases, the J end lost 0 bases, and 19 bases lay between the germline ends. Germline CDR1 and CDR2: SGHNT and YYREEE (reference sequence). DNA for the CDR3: TGTGCCAGCAGCTCTGTAGGAGGTCGTCAGGTCTCCTACGAGCAGTACTTC. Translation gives CASSSVGGRQVSYEQYF.

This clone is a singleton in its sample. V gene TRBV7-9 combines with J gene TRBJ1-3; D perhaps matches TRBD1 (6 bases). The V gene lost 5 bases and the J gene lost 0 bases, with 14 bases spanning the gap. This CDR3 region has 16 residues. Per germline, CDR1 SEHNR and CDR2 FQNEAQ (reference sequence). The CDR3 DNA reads TGTGCCAGCAGCGCAAGTGGGGGCCTCTCTGGAAACACCATATATTTT. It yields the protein CASSASGGLSGNTIYF.

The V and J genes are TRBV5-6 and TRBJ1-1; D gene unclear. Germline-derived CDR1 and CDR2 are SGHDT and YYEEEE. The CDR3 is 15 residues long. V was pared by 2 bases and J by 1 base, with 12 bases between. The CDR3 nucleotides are TGTGCCAGCAGCTTTGTTTGGCAGGCGAACACTGAAGCTTTCTTT. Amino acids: CASSFVWQANTEAFF. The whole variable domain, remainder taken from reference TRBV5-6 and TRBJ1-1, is DAGVTQSPTHLIKTRGQQVTLRCSPKSGHDTVSWYQQALGQGPQFIFQYYEEEERQRGNFPDRFSGHQFPNYSSELNVNALLLGDSALYLCASSFVWQANTEAFFGQGTRLTVV.